Here is one T cell receptor beta chain with its context. The data stem from a study of Ad26.COV2.S vaccination and SARS-CoV-2 variants. Stated treatment: some 19 received Ad26.COV2.S at low or high dose, single or two shots; about 5 received placebo; per-sample allocation not given. Specimen acquisition occurred on day 63 following the initial vaccine or placebo injection. Profiling relied on immunoSEQ multiplex PCR, and the TCRdb table lists in-frame clones only, not all of them. The data hold 400,000 to 450,000 clones, with 90% observed a single time. The clonotype was recovered from a person between 18 and 65 years old who received the Ad26.COV2.S COVID-19 vaccine or a placebo. Here the sequenced sample was peripheral blood, taken in a trial of Ad26.COV2.S vaccine versus placebo.

The CDR3 loop is CAWSVDPNGSPLHF. The CDR3 DNA follows: TGTGCCTGGAGTGTGGACCCAAACGGATCACCCCTCCACTTT. The chain combines TRBV30 with TRBJ1-6; no firm D call. V shed 0 bases and J shed 10 bases, with 13 bases lying between them. The CDR3 consists of 14 residues. Germline V CDR1 and CDR2: GTSNPN, SVGIG (reference sequence).